Listed below are T cell receptor beta chains from one sample, sequenced in a study of cytomegalovirus exposure and HLA in healthy donors. TCRdb's copy holds only in-frame clones and misses some; the assay was immunoSEQ multiplex PCR. The table records 100,000 or so clones, more than 80% of them present only once. Material: PBMCs. The receptors stem from a man between 25 and 39 years old in good health and CMV-seronegative. The conserved cysteine and the conserved F or W are not part of the CDR3 here. Clone size, where shown, is once, few, many, or a class for clones that have expanded.

V gene: TRBV7-2; clone size: NA; J gene: TRBJ2-2; CDR3 protein: ASSPRLTGELF
V gene: TRBV27; clone size: NA; J gene: TRBJ2-1; CDR3 protein: ASSLGQVRRSSYNEQF
V gene: TRBV6-4; clone size: NA; J gene: TRBJ2-3; CDR3 protein: ASSDSASGTDTQY
V gene: TRBV5-1; clone size: NA; J gene: TRBJ2-7; CDR3 protein: ASSLSLAGSYEQY
V gene: TRBV5-1; clone size: once; J gene: TRBJ2-5; CDR3 protein: ASVLNPFGGSETQY
V gene: TRBV10-3; clone size: few; J gene: TRBJ1-5; CDR3 protein: ATRDRIYSNQPQH
V gene: TRBV19; clone size: NA; J gene: TRBJ1-1; CDR3 protein: ASRTLDREAF
V gene: TRBV9; clone size: once; J gene: TRBJ1-4; CDR3 protein: ASSVGYSNEKLF
V gene: TRBV30; clone size: NA; J gene: TRBJ1-5; CDR3 protein: AWSVQDNQPQH
V gene: TRBV25-1; clone size: NA; J gene: TRBJ2-5; CDR3 protein: ASSEFGRQETQY
V gene: TRBV15; clone size: NA; J gene: TRBJ2-7; CDR3 protein: ATSRARESSYEQY
V gene: TRBV11-2; clone size: NA; J gene: TRBJ2-1; CDR3 protein: ASSRPEGNNEQF
V gene: TRBV5-1; clone size: NA; J gene: TRBJ1-2; CDR3 protein: ASSRGSWGRDNRGYT
V gene: TRBV5-4; clone size: NA; J gene: TRBJ2-5; CDR3 protein: ASSFQSRETQY
V gene: TRBV18; clone size: NA; J gene: TRBJ1-1; CDR3 protein: ASSPGQGNTEAF
V gene: TRBV30; clone size: NA; J gene: TRBJ2-1; CDR3 protein: AWSVISGRHSNNEQF
V gene: TRBV18; clone size: NA; J gene: TRBJ1-2; CDR3 protein: ASSPRTGVQGGYT
V gene: TRBV6-1; clone size: NA; J gene: TRBJ2-2; CDR3 protein: ASSVTGGSGELF
V gene: TRBV7-9; clone size: NA; J gene: TRBJ2-1; CDR3 protein: ASSLSGNEQF
V gene: TRBV19; clone size: NA; J gene: TRBJ2-5; CDR3 protein: ASSIQSGGFAETQY
V gene: TRBV5-1; clone size: NA; J gene: TRBJ2-1; CDR3 protein: ASSLGGSGGGDEQF
V gene: TRBV20-1; clone size: NA; J gene: TRBJ2-5; CDR3 protein: SASKETQY
V gene: TRBV7-2; clone size: once; J gene: TRBJ2-1; CDR3 protein: ASSSTFGEQF
V gene: TRBV2; clone size: few; J gene: TRBJ1-3; CDR3 protein: ASSPGSGNTIY
V gene: TRBV2; clone size: NA; J gene: TRBJ1-5; CDR3 protein: ASRKGWAQGAMSNQPQH
V gene: TRBV7-3; clone size: few; J gene: TRBJ2-1; CDR3 protein: ASSLGGGSYNEQF
V gene: TRBV7-9; clone size: NA; J gene: TRBJ1-5; CDR3 protein: ASSLSDTNNQPQH
V gene: TRBV29-1; clone size: NA; J gene: TRBJ2-3; CDR3 protein: SVESSGNTQY
V gene: TRBV5-1; clone size: NA; J gene: TRBJ2-5; CDR3 protein: ASSRRLAGGQETQY
V gene: TRBV4-1; clone size: NA; J gene: TRBJ2-7; CDR3 protein: ASSQAGLAYSYEQY
V gene: TRBV19; clone size: NA; J gene: TRBJ1-5; CDR3 protein: ASSIEGQGTQPQH
V gene: TRBV27; clone size: NA; J gene: TRBJ2-5; CDR3 protein: ASSLTSAETQY
V gene: TRBV5-6; clone size: few; J gene: TRBJ1-2; CDR3 protein: ASSLGTAYGYT
V gene: TRBV4-2; clone size: few; J gene: TRBJ2-1; CDR3 protein: ASSHPEGLADYNEQF
V gene: TRBV2; clone size: NA; J gene: TRBJ1-6; CDR3 protein: ASRGTWDTSSYNSPLH
V gene: TRBV20-1; clone size: NA; J gene: TRBJ1-1; CDR3 protein: SARDLPAAF
V gene: TRBV2; clone size: NA; J gene: TRBJ1-1; CDR3 protein: AANDRGQTEAF
V gene: TRBV7-9; clone size: NA; J gene: TRBJ2-1; CDR3 protein: ASSPTDSLNEQF
V gene: TRBV29-1; clone size: NA; J gene: TRBJ2-1; CDR3 protein: SVRESSYNEQF
V gene: TRBV27; clone size: NA; J gene: TRBJ2-7; CDR3 protein: ASSPYPGLAVSSYEQY
V gene: TRBV14; clone size: NA; J gene: TRBJ2-5; CDR3 protein: ASSQVGLAAETQY
V gene: TRBV19; clone size: NA; J gene: TRBJ1-1; CDR3 protein: ASSRARQGAAF
V gene: TRBV25-1; clone size: NA; J gene: TRBJ1-1; CDR3 protein: ASSETERYEAF
V gene: TRBV30; clone size: NA; J gene: TRBJ1-2; CDR3 protein: AWRDYAHDYGYT
V gene: TRBV13; clone size: NA; J gene: TRBJ1-1; CDR3 protein: ASSLFRELNTEAF
V gene: TRBV4-3; clone size: NA; J gene: TRBJ2-5; CDR3 protein: ASSQDGGEWETQY